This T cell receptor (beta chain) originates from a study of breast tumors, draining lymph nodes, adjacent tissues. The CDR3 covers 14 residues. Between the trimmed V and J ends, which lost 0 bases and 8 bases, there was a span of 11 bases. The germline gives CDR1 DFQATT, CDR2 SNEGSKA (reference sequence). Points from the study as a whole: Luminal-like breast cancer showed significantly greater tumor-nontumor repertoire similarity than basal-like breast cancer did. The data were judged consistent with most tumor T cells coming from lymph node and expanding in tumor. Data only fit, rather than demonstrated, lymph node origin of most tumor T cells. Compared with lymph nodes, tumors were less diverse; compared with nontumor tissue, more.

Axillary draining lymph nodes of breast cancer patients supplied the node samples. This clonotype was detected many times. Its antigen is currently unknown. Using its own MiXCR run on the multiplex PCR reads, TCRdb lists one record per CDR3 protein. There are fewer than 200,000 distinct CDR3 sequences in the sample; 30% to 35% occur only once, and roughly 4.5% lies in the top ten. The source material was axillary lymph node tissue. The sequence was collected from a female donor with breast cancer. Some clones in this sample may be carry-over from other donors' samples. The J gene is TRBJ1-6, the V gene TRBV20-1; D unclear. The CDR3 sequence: CSARDGGSYSPLHF. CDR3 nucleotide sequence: TGCAGTGCTAGAGATGGTGGCAGTTATTCACCCCTCCACTTT.